This T cell receptor (beta chain) is drawn from a study of control samples from healthy donors and cancer patients. Germline V lookup: CDR1 MNHEY, CDR2 SVGAGI. J gave up 7 bases and V 6 bases, and 4 bases lay outside the gene matches. This CDR3 spans 12 amino acids. The assay was immunoSEQ multiplex PCR, and TCRdb's table has in-frame clones only and misses some. The sample has 65,000 to 100,000 clones; 91% are singletons. Sequenced material: blood. This receptor was taken from a man aged 50-59 years in good health. V is TRBV6-5 and J is TRBJ1-1; 8 bases are a match to TRBD1. The CDR3: CASSSGTGEAFF. Here the CDR3 DNA reads TGTGCCAGCAGCTCCGGGACAGGTGAAGCTTTCTTT.